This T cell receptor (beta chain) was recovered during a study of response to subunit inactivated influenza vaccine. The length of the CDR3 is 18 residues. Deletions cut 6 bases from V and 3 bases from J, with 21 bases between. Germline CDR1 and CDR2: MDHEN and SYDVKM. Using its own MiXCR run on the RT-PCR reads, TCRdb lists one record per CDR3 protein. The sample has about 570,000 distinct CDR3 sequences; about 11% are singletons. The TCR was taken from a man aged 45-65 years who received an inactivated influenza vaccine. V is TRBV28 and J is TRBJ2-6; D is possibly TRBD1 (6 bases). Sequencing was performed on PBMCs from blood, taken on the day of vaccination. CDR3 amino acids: CASRQPIYREGGANVLTF. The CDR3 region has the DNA TGTGCCAGCAGGCAGCCAATTTACAGGGAAGGTGGGGCCAACGTCCTGACTTTC.